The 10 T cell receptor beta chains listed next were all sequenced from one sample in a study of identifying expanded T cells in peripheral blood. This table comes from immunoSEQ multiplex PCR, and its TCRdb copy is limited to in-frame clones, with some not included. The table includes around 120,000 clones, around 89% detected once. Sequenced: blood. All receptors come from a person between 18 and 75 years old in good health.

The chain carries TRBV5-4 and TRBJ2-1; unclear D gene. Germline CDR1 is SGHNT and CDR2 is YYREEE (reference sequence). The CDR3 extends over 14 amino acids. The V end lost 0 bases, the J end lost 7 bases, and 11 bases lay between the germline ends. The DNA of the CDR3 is TGTGCCAGCAGCTTGGCCCGACGGCCAAATGAGCAGTTCTTC. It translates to CASSLARRPNEQFF.

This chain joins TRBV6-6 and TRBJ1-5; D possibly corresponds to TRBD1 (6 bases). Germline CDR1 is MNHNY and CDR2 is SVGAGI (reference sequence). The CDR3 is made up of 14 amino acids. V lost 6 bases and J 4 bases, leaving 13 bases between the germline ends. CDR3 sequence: CASREGGRNQPQHF. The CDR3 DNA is TGTGCCAGCAGGGAGGGGGGCAGAAATCAGCCCCAGCATTTT.

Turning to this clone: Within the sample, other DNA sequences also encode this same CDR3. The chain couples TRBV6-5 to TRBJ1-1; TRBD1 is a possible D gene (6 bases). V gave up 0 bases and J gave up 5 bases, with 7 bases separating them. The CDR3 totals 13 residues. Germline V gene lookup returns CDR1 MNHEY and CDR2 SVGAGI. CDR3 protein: CASSYSGGTEAFF. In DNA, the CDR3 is TGTGCCAGCAGTTACTCAGGGGGGACTGAAGCTTTCTTT.

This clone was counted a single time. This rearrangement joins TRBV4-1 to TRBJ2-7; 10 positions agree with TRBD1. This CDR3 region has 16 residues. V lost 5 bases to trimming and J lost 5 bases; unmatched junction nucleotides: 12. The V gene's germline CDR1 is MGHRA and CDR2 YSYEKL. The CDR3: CASSTRQGAYVHEQYF. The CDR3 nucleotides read TGCGCCAGCAGCACCCGACAGGGGGCATACGTCCACGAGCAGTACTTC.

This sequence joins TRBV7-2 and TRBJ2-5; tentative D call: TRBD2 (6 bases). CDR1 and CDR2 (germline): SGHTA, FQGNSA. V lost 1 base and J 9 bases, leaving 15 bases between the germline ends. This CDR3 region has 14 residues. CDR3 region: CASSLGLGREPQYF. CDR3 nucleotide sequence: TGTGCCAGCAGCTTAGGACTAGGTCGGGAGCCCCAGTACTTC.

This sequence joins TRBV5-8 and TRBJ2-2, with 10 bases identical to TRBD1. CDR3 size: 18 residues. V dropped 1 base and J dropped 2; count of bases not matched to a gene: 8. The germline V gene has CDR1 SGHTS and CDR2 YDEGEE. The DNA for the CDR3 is TGTGCCAGCAGCTTGAATATTCGGGACAGGGGTAACACCGGGGAGCTGTTTTTT. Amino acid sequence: CASSLNIRDRGNTGELFF.

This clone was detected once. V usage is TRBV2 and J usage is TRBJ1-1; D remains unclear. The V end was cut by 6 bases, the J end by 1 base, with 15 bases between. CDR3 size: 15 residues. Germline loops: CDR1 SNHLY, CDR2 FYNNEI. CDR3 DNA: TGTGCCAGCAGAGTGAGCAGCTTTGCGAACACTGAAGCTTTCTTT. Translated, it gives CASRVSSFANTEAFF.

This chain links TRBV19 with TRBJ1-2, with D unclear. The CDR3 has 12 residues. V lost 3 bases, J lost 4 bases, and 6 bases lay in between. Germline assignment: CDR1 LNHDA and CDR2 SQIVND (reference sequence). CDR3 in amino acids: CASSIRGYGYTF. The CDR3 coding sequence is TGTGCCAGTAGTATTCGGGGCTATGGCTACACCTTC.

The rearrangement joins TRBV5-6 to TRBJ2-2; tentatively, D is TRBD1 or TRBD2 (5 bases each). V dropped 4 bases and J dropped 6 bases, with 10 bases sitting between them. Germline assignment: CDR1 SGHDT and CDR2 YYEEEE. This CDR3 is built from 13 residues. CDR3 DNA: TGTGCCAGCAGCCGGGACCCCTCCGGGGAGCTGTTTTTT. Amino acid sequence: CASSRDPSGELFF.

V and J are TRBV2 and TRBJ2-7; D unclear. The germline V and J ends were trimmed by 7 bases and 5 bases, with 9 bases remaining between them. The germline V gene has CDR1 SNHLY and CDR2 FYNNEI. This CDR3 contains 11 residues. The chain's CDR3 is CASNPPHEQYF. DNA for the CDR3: TGTGCCAGCAACCCACCCCACGAGCAGTACTTC.